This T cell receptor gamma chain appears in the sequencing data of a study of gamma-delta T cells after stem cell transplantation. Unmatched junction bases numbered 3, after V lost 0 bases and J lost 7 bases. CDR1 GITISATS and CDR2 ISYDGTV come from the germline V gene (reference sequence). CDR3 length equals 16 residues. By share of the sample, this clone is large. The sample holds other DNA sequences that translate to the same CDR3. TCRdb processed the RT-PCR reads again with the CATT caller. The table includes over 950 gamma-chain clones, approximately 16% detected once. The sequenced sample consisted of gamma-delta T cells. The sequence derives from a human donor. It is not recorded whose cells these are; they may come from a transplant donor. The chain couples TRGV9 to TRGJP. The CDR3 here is CALWEVSELGKKIKVF. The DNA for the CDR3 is TGTGCCTTGTGGGAGGTGAGTGAGTTGGGCAAAAAAATCAAGGTATTT.